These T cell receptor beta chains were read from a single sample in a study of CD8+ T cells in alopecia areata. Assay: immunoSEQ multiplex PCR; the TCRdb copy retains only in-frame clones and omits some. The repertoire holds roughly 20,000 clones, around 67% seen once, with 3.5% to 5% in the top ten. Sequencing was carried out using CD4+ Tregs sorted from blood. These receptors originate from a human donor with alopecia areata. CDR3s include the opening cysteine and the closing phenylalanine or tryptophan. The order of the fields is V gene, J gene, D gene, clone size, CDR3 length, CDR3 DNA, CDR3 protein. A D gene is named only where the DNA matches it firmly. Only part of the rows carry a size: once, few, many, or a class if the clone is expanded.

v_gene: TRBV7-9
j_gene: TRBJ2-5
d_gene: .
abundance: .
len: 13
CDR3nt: TGTGCCAGCAGCGATACAGTCCCGGAGACCCAGTACTTC
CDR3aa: CASSDTVPETQYF

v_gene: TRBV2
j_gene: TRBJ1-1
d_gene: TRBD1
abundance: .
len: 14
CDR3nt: TGTGCCAGCGCCCCCGGGGACAGGGGGACTGAAGCTTTCTTT
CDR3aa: CASAPGDRGTEAFF

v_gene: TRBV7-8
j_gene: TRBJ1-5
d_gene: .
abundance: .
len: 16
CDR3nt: TGTGCCAGCAGCTTGGGGGGGCGGTATAGCAATCAGCCCCAGCATTTT
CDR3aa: CASSLGGRYSNQPQHF

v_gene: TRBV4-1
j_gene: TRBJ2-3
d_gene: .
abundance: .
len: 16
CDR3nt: TGCGCCAGCAGCCAAGACCCACCAGGGTTCACAGATACGCAGTATTTT
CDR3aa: CASSQDPPGFTDTQYF

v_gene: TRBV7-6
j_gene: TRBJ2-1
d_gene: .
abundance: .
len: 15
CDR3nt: TGTGCCAGCAGCTTAGCAGGGGCATCCTACAATGAGCAGTTCTTC
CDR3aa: CASSLAGASYNEQFF

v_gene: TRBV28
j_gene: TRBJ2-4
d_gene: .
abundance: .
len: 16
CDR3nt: TGTGCCAGCAGTTTATTCGCGGAGGGGGCCAAAAACATTCAGTACTTC
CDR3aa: CASSLFAEGAKNIQYF

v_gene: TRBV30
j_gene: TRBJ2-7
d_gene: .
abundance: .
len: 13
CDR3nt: TGTGCCTGGAGTGGGGGGAGGTCCTACGAGCAGTACTTC
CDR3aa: CAWSGGRSYEQYF

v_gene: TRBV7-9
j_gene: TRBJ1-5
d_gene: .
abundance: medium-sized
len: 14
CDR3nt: TGTGCCAGCAGCCCGGGGAATAGCAATCAGCCCCAGCATTTT
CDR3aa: CASSPGNSNQPQHF

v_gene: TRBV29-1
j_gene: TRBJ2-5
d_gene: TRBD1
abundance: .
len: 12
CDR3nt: TGCAGCGTTGCCTGGGACAGAGAGACCCAGTACTTC
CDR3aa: CSVAWDRETQYF

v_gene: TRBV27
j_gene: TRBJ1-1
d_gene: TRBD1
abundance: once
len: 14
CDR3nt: TGTGCCAGCAGTTTTGACAGGGGGAACACTGAAGCTTTCTTT
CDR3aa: CASSFDRGNTEAFF

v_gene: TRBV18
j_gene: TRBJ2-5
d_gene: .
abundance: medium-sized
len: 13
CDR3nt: TGTGCCAGCTCACCAGAAGGGAAAGAGACCCAGTACTTC
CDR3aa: CASSPEGKETQYF

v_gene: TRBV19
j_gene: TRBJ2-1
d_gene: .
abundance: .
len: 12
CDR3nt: TGTGCCAGTAGTATTTGGGGGGATGAGCAGTTCTTC
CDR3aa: CASSIWGDEQFF

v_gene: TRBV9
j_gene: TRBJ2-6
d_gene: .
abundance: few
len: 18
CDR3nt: TGTGCCAGCAGCGAGTTTAAGGGCCGAGTCTCTGGGGCCAACGTCCTGACTTTC
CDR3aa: CASSEFKGRVSGANVLTF

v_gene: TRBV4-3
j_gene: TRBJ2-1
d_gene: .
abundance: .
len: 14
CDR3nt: TGCGCCAGCAGCCAAGGTTTAGCTCACAATGAGCAGTTCTTC
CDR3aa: CASSQGLAHNEQFF

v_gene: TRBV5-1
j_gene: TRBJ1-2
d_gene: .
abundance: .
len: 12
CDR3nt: TGCGCCAGCAGCTTGGAAGGGTCGAGCTACACCTTC
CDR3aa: CASSLEGSSYTF

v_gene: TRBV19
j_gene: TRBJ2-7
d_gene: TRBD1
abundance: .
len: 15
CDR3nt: TGTGCCAGTAGTATGAGACAGGGGGTAACCTACGAGCAGTACTTC
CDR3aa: CASSMRQGVTYEQYF

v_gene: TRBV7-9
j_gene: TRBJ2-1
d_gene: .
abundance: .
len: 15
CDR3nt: TGTGCCAGCAGCGCGGACTGGAGCTCCTACAATGAGCAGTTCTTC
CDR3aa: CASSADWSSYNEQFF

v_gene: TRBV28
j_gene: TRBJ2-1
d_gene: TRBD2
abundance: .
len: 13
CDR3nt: TGTGCCAGCAGAGGACTAGGCTACAATGAGCAGTTCTTC
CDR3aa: CASRGLGYNEQFF

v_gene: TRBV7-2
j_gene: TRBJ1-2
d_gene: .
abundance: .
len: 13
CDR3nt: TGTGCCAGCAGCTTGGGGGGTAACTATGGCTACACCTTC
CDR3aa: CASSLGGNYGYTF

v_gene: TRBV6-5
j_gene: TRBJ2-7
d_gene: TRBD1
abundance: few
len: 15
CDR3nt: TGTGCCAGCAGTTTAACAGGGGTAGTTCCCTACGAGCAGTACTTC
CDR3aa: CASSLTGVVPYEQYF

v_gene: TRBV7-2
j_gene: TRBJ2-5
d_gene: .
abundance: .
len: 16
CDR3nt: TGCGCCAGCAGCCAAGATCTGGCGGGGAACCCAAAGACCCAGTACTTC
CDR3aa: CASSQDLAGNPKTQYF

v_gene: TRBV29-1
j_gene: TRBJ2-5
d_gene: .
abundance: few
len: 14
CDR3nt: TGCAGCGTTGGGGCTGGCGGGACGGGGGAGACCCAGTACTTC
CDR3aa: CSVGAGGTGETQYF

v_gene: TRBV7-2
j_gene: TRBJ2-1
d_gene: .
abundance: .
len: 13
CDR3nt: TGTGCCAGCAGCTCCGGACACAACAATGAGCAGTTCTTC
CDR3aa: CASSSGHNNEQFF

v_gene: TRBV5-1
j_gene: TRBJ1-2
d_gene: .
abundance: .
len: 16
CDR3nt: TGCGCCAGCAGTTCCACTCAAACTGTTCTGGGGGGAGGCTACACCTTC
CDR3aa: CASSSTQTVLGGGYTF

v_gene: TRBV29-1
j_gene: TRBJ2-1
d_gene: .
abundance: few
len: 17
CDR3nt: TGCAGCGTTGAACATAAGACCGAGATAACCTCCTACAATGAGCAGTTCTTC
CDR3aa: CSVEHKTEITSYNEQFF

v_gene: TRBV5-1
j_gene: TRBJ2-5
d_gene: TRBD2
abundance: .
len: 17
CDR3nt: TGCGCCAGCAGCCCTTGGACTAGCGGGGGGTTTCAAGAGACCCAGTACTTC
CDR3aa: CASSPWTSGGFQETQYF

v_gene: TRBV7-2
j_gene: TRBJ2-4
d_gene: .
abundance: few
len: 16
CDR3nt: TGTGCCAGCAGCCCGGGGCCTGCGGGGGCCAAAAACATTCAGTACTTC
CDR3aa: CASSPGPAGAKNIQYF

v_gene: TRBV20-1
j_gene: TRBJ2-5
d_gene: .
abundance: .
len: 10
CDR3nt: TGCAGTGCCTCGGGGGAGACCCAGTACTTC
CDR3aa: CSASGETQYF

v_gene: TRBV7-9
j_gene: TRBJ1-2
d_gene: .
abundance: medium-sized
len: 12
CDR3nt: TGTGCCGTGGATGGAGTCTACTATGGCTACACCTTC
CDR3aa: CAVDGVYYGYTF

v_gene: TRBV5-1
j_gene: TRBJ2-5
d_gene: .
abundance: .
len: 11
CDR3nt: TGCGCCAGCAGCCTCCAAGAGACCCAGTACTTC
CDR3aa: CASSLQETQYF

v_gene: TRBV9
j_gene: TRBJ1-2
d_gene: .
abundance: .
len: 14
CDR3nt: TGTGCCAGCAGCGTAGGGGTAGCGAACTATGGCTACACCTTC
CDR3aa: CASSVGVANYGYTF

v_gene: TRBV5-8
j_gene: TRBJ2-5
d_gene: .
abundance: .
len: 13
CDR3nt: TGTGCCAGCAGCACAAGGGCGGTCTGGACCCAGTACTTC
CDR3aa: CASSTRAVWTQYF

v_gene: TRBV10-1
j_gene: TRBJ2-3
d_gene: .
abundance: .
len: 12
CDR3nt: TGCGCCAGCAGTGAGGGCACAGATACGCAGTATTTT
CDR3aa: CASSEGTDTQYF

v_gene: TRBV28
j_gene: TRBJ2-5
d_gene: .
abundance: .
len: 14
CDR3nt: TGTGCCAGCAGTAGACAGACACGCTCAGAGACCCAGTACTTC
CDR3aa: CASSRQTRSETQYF

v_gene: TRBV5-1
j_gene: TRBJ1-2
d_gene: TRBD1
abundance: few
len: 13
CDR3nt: TGCGCCAGCAGCTTCGGACAGGGAATGAGCTACACCTTC
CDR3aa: CASSFGQGMSYTF

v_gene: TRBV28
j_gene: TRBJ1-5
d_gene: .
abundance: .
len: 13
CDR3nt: TGTGCCAGCACCCTGGACGGGAATCAGCCCCAGCATTTT
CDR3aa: CASTLDGNQPQHF

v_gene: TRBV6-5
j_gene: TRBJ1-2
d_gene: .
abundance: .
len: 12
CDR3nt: TGTGCCAGCACCAACCTGGGGCATGGCTACACCTTC
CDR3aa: CASTNLGHGYTF

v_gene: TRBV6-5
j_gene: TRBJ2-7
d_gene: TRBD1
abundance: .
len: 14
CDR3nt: TGTGCCAGCAGAACAGGGGGCACTGTCTCCGAGCAGTACTTC
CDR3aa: CASRTGGTVSEQYF

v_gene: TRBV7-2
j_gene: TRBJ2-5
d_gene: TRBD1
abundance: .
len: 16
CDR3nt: TGTGCCAGCAGCCCAGTGGCCACAGGGGGGCAAGAGACCCAGTACTTC
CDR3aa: CASSPVATGGQETQYF

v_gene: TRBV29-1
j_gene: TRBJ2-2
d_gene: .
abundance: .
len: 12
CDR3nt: TGCAGCGTCGAGGGCAGGGCCGGGGAGCTGTTTTTT
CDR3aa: CSVEGRAGELFF

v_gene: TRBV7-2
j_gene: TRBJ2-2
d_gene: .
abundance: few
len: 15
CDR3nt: TGTGCCAGCAGCTTTGGGTCCGCGAACACCGGGGAGCTGTTTTTT
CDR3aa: CASSFGSANTGELFF

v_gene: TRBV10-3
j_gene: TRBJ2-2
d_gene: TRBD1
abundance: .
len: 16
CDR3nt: TGTGCCATCAGCTCTGCCGAGGGACAGGGGGCCGGGGAGCTGTTTTTT
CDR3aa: CAISSAEGQGAGELFF

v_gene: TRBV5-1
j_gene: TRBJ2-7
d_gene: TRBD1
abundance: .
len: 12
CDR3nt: TGCGCCAGCAGCTTGGGACAGGGCGAGCAGTACTTC
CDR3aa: CASSLGQGEQYF

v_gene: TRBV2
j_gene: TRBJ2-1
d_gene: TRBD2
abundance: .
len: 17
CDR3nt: TGTGCCAGCATAACTACCGGGACTAGCGGGTCCTACAATGAGCAGTTCTTC
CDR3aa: CASITTGTSGSYNEQFF

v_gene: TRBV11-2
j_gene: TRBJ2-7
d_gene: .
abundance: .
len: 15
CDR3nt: TGTGCCAGCAGCTTACGCTCGAATAGGGCGGCTGAGCAGTACTTC
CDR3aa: CASSLRSNRAAEQYF

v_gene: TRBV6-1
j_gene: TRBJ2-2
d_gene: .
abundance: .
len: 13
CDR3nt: TGTGCCAGCAGTGAAGCCAGACAGGCCGCGCTGTTTTTT
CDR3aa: CASSEARQAALFF

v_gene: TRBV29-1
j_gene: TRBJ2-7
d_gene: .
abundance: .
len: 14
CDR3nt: TGCAGCGTTAAGCCGTCTGGGTCAAAAGGCGAGCAGTACTTC
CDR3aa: CSVKPSGSKGEQYF

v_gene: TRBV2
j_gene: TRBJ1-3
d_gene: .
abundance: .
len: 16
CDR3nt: TGTGCCAGCAGTGAATCAGGGCCTGCCTCTGGAAACACCATATATTTT
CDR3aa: CASSESGPASGNTIYF

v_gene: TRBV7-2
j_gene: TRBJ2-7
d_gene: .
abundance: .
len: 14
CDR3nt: TGTGCCAGCAGCCCCCGAGGAAGCTCCTACGAGCAGTACTTC
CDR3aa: CASSPRGSSYEQYF

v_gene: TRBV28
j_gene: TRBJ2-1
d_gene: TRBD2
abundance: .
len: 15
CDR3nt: TGTGCCAGCAGTGAGACGGGACTAGCAGAGAATGAGCAGTTCTTC
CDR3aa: CASSETGLAENEQFF